One sample yielded the 27 T cell receptor beta chains listed below, sequenced in a study of T cells in Graves' hyperthyroidism and ophthalmopathy. Authors of the study amplified TCR beta CDR3 regions from RNA transcripts. Using the HTBI primer set, a first-round RT-PCR was run on the TCR CDR3. Each CDR3 protein is one row after TCRdb ran MiXCR on the multiplex PCR reads. The sample shows fewer than 350,000 distinct CDR3 sequences, around a sixth of them seen only once. The sequencing sample was made of blood. Receptors were obtained from a woman aged 50 to 60 with Graves' hyperthyroidism.

The chain joins TRBV6-1 to TRBJ2-1, with unresolved D. With 6 bases removed from V and 6 bases from J, the gap between germline ends came to 24 bases. Per germline, CDR1 MNHNS and CDR2 SASEGT. CDR3 size: 17 residues. Here the CDR3 reads CASSNRARLTHGNEQFF. CDR3 DNA: TGTGCCAGCAGCAATCGGGCCCGACTCACCCACGGCAATGAGCAGTTCTTC.

In this sample, this clonotype turned up once. V is TRBV9 and J is TRBJ2-1, with D possibly being TRBD1 (5 bases). The CDR3 runs 14 residues. CDR1 is SGDLS, CDR2 YYNGEE, per germline. The V and J ends lost 4 bases and 9 bases respectively, with 17 bases between them. In DNA, the CDR3 is TGTGCCAGCAGCCCCCCTGCCTCAGGGATTGAGCAGTTCTTC. This codes for CASSPPASGIEQFF.

A remark on this clonotype: Compared with germline, one end of the junction differs, possibly owing to a read error. The chain has TRBV20-1 and TRBJ2-2, with no clear D. This CDR3 region has 14 residues. Germline-derived CDR1 and CDR2 are DFQATT and SNEGSKA (reference sequence). The CDR3: CSARGLRNAGELFF. CDR3 bases: TGCAGTGCTAGAGGGTTACGGAACGCCGGGGAGCTGTTTTTT.

The chain is built from TRBV7-6 and TRBJ2-1, with a tentative D call TRBD1 (6 bases). From germline, CDR1 is SGHVS and CDR2 FNYEAQ. The germline V and J ends were trimmed by 5 bases and 12 bases, with 23 bases remaining between them. The CDR3 has 15 amino acids. CDR3 sequence reads: CASSQALLQGHGQFF. The CDR3 DNA is TGTGCCAGCAGCCAAGCCCTCTTACAGGGCCACGGGCAGTTCTTC.

This clonotype showed up many times. V usage is TRBV5-5 and J usage is TRBJ2-2, with D perhaps matching TRBD2 (6 bases). The ends were cut back, 1 base at V and 4 bases at J, with 11 bases in the middle. This CDR3 spans 15 amino acids. Germline CDR1 reads SGHKS; CDR2 reads YYEKEE (reference sequence). DNA for the CDR3: TGTGCCAGCAGCTTGTTCGGGAGTCGCACCGGGGAGCTGTTTTTT. It is translated as CASSLFGSRTGELFF.

The rearrangement joins TRBV27 to TRBJ2-7; D perhaps matches TRBD2 (6 bases). CDR1 is MNHEY and CDR2 is SMNVEV in the germline V gene (reference sequence). The CDR3 covers 15 residues. Trimming took 4 bases from V and 1 from J, leaving 14 bases between them. The CDR3 DNA reads as TGTGCCAGCAGTTCTCTTTCGGGAGTTTCCTACGAGCAGTACTTC. Its protein product is CASSSLSGVSYEQYF.

This sequence joins TRBV28 and TRBJ2-3; D is perhaps TRBD1 or TRBD2 (5 bases each). The CDR3 length is 15 residues. The germline V gene encodes CDR1 MDHEN and CDR2 SYDVKM. V lost 3 bases to trimming and J lost 1 base, with 11 bases between them. CDR3 protein: CASSFLVGGTDTQYF. CDR3 coding DNA: TGTGCCAGCAGTTTCCTAGTGGGGGGCACAGATACGCAGTATTTT.

V gene TRBV7-9 combines with J gene TRBJ1-1; TRBD1 matches 9 bases. The germline gives CDR1 SEHNR, CDR2 FQNEAQ (reference sequence). J was trimmed by 3 bases and V by 4 bases; bases with no gene match: 6. This CDR3 is 15 amino acids long. CDR3 DNA sequence: TGTGCCAGCAGCTCAGAGAACAGGGGGCACACTGAAGCTTTCTTT. Its translation: CASSSENRGHTEAFF. The full variable domain, its missing parts supplied by reference TRBV7-9 and TRBJ1-1, is DTGVSQNPRHKITKRGQNVTFRCDPISEHNRLYWYRQTLGQGPEFLTYFQNEAQLEKSRLLSDRFSAERPKGSFSTLEIQRTEQGDSAMYLCASSSENRGHTEAFFGQGTRLTVV.

This clonotype has at least ten counts. J is TRBJ2-7 and V is TRBV29-1; tentative D call: TRBD2 (6 bases). The CDR3 consists of 13 residues. The germline V gene encodes CDR1 SQVTM and CDR2 ANQGSEA. Trimming took off 4 bases at V and 2 bases at J, with 12 bases between the two ends. The chain's CDR3 is CSVVGLAPYEQYF. In nucleotides, the CDR3 is TGCAGCGTTGTTGGCCTAGCGCCCTACGAGCAGTACTTC.

This clonotype has at least ten counts. The chain is built from TRBV30 and TRBJ2-1; 9 nucleotides line up with TRBD2. The ends lost 5 bases at V and 6 bases at J; junction bases unmatched: 8. Germline CDR1 and CDR2: GTSNPN and SVGIG (reference sequence). The CDR3 is 14 amino acids. The DNA for the CDR3 is TGTGCCTGGTTTAGCGGGAGTTGGGGCAATGAGCAGTTCTTC. Translated, it gives CAWFSGSWGNEQFF.

The CDR3 bases are TGTGCCAGCAGCCCTGAGGGCTCAGATACGCAGTATTTT. Protein product: CASSPEGSDTQYF. The chain has TRBV4-2 and TRBJ2-3, with D perhaps matching TRBD2 (5 bases). There are 13 residues in the CDR3. Germline CDR1 and CDR2: LGHNA and YNFKEQ. V was pared by 4 bases and J by 4 bases, with 9 bases between.

This clonotype was recorded at least ten times. This chain links TRBV28 with TRBJ2-5; 8 nucleotides align to TRBD1. The CDR3 runs to 13 residues. J gave up 5 bases and V 5 bases, and 4 bases lay outside the gene matches. Germline assignment: CDR1 MDHEN and CDR2 SYDVKM. CDR3 region: CASSPRTGETQYF. The DNA of the CDR3 is TGTGCCAGCAGTCCCCGGACAGGGGAGACCCAGTACTTC.

With regard to this clonotype: A much bigger clone sits one base away, suggesting this may be a read error. This chain joins TRBV30 and TRBJ2-5; possibly TRBD2 for D (6 bases). The CDR3 sequence is 14 residues long. Germline V gene sequence: CDR1 GTSNPN, CDR2 SVGIG (reference sequence). V lost 2 bases to trimming and J lost 5 bases, with 15 bases between them. The CDR3 DNA reads as TGTGCCTGGAGTAAGGGCAGGGCGGGGGAGACCCAGTACTTC. The encoded protein is CAWSKGRAGETQYF.

This clonotype was seen at least ten times. J is TRBJ1-6 and V is TRBV6-1, with D possibly being TRBD1 (5 bases). V gave up 6 bases and J gave up 9 bases, with 24 bases separating them. CDR3 size: 17 residues. Germline V gives CDR1 MNHNS, CDR2 SASEGT. The CDR3 nucleotides read TGTGCCAGCAGCGCCACCCCCGGGACGGTAATCGGTTCACCCCTCCACTTT. Protein: CASSATPGTVIGSPLHF.

This clonotype was counted only a few times. V is TRBV7-9 and J is TRBJ1-1; D gene unclear. The V and J ends lost 7 bases and 0 bases respectively, with 12 bases between them. This CDR3 spans 14 amino acids. The germline gives CDR1 SEHNR, CDR2 FQNEAQ (reference sequence). CDR3 DNA: TGTGCCAGCACCCTCAGCGGCATGAACACTGAAGCTTTCTTT. Its translation is CASTLSGMNTEAFF.

This clonotype was observed at least ten times. CDR3 region: CASSLGLAGSIQETQYF. The CDR3 coding sequence is TGTGCCAGCAGCCTGGGACTAGCGGGGAGCATCCAAGAGACCCAGTACTTC. The V call is TRBV3-1, the J call TRBJ2-5, with TRBD2 matching over 13 bases. V shed 4 bases and J 1 base; nucleotides not matched to a gene: 6. Germline loops: CDR1 LGHDT, CDR2 YNNKEL (reference sequence). The CDR3 spans 17 residues.

This clonotype was detected ten times or more. The chain recombines TRBV18 with TRBJ2-5, with 7 bases aligning to TRBD2. The CDR3 spans 15 residues. Looked up from germline, CDR1 is KGHSH and CDR2 is LQKENI. The trim removed 3 bases at V and 2 bases at J, leaving 6 bases unmatched. The CDR3 here is CASSPSSGEQETQYF. CDR3 DNA: TGTGCCAGCTCACCTTCTAGCGGAGAGCAAGAGACCCAGTACTTC.

Many counts were recorded for this clonotype. The gene calls are TRBV7-8 and TRBJ2-7; 8 bases agree with TRBD1. This CDR3 comprises 18 residues. From germline, CDR1 is SGHVS and CDR2 FQNEAQ. With V trimmed by 5 bases and J by 0 bases, 15 bases remained unmatched. CDR3: CASSTYPAGTGSSYEQYF. As DNA, the CDR3 is TGTGCCAGCAGCACCTACCCCGCCGGGACAGGAAGCTCCTACGAGCAGTACTTC.

This clonotype was counted only a few times. The rearrangement links TRBV7-2 to TRBJ2-2; 9 nucleotides align to TRBD2. The CDR3 has 14 residues. Per the germline V gene, CDR1 is SGHTA and CDR2 is FQGNSA. V was clipped by 5 bases and J by 6 bases; unmatched bases: 4. DNA of the CDR3: TGTGCCAGCAGCGCCTGGACTAGCGCCGGGGAGCTGTTTTTT. Translating it yields CASSAWTSAGELFF. Complete variable domain (other parts from reference TRBV7-2 and TRBJ2-2): GAGVSQSPSNKVTEKGKDVELRCDPISGHTALYWYRQSLGQGLEFLIYFQGNSAPDKSGLPSDRFSAERTGGSVSTLTIQRTQQEDSAVYLCASSAWTSAGELFFGEGSRLTVL.

This clonotype was observed many times. J is TRBJ1-1 and V is TRBV5-1, with 7 bases that match TRBD1. The CDR3 has 16 residues. The J segment lost 0 bases and the V segment lost 2 bases, leaving 7 bases of the junction unmatched. Per germline, CDR1 SGHRS and CDR2 YFSETQ. CDR3 sequence (DNA): TGCGCCAGCAGCTTAGGGACAGCCAATATGAACACTGAAGCTTTCTTT. Residues: CASSLGTANMNTEAFF.

This clonotype was recorded many times. The CDR3, as DNA: TGTGCCAGCAGTCTCGACGATACAGATACGCAGTATTTT. Translation: CASSLDDTDTQYF. The V gene is TRBV6-1, the J gene TRBJ2-3, with unresolved D. Trimming took off 5 bases at V and 3 bases at J, with 9 bases between the two ends. Germline V gene lookup returns CDR1 MNHNS and CDR2 SASEGT. This CDR3 spans 13 amino acids.

The table lists this clonotype with many counts. The genes are TRBV6-2 or TRBV6-3 and TRBJ1-1; the D is unclear. The CDR3 runs 17 residues. CDR1 and CDR2 from the germline V gene are MNHEY and SVGEGT. Trimming cost V 0 bases and J 6 bases, with 20 bases left between them. CDR3 residues: CASSYSYSQYVRAEAFF. CDR3 in DNA: TGTGCCAGCAGTTACTCGTACAGTCAATATGTGCGAGCTGAAGCTTTCTTT.

The CDR3 nucleotides read TGCGCCAGCATTGTCGAAGTTGGGAACACTGAAGCTTTCTTT. This encodes CASIVEVGNTEAFF. The chain carries TRBV10-2 and TRBJ1-1; no clear D. V was clipped by 7 bases and J by 1 base, with 13 bases between them. The germline CDR1 and CDR2 sequences are WSHSY and SAAADI. This CDR3 comprises 14 residues.

Notes on this clonotype: A read error is possible here, since a much larger clone lies one base away. The chain recombines TRBV18 with TRBJ2-7; D gene ambiguous. Germline lookup yields CDR1 KGHSH and CDR2 LQKENI. The CDR3 consists of 13 residues. CDR3 in amino acids: CASSPPSSHEQYV. The CDR3 bases are TGTGCCAGCTCACCCCCAAGCTCCCACGAGCAGTACGTC.

This clonotype was seen only a few times. A much more abundant neighbour one base away suggests this may be a read error. The J gene is TRBJ1-5, the V gene TRBV18, with D perhaps TRBD1 (5 bases). Germline loops: CDR1 KGHSH, CDR2 LQKENI. This CDR3 has 12 amino acids. The CDR3 coding sequence is TGTGCCGGCTCGGCGGGGGATCAGCCCCAGCATTTT. Its protein is CAGSAGDQPQHF.

In its sample, this clonotype was seen a few times. The V and J genes are TRBV27 and TRBJ1-2; D is possibly TRBD1 (5 bases). This CDR3 is 12 amino acids long. Germline V gene sequence: CDR1 MNHEY, CDR2 SMNVEV (reference sequence). The V end was cut by 10 bases, the J end by 3 bases, with 12 bases between. In DNA form, the CDR3 reads TGTGCCACCGCCGGCAGGGACTATGGCTACACCTTC. This translates into CATAGRDYGYTF.

This clonotype was picked up a small number of times. The chain combines TRBV28 with TRBJ2-7; TRBD1 might be the D (6 bases). Germline V gene data show CDR1 as MDHEN and CDR2 as SYDVKM. Deletions cut 6 bases from V and 7 bases from J, with 10 bases between. The CDR3 spans 11 residues. This CDR3 is CASRQQGEQYF. The CDR3 DNA sequence: TGTGCCAGCAGACAACAGGGAGAGCAGTACTTC.